This T cell receptor (beta chain) was identified in a study of T cells in Graves' hyperthyroidism and ophthalmopathy. Trimming cost V 0 bases and J 4 bases; bases outside gene matches: 9. The CDR3 covers 16 residues. Germline loops: CDR1 GTSNPN, CDR2 SVGIG (reference sequence). Notes on the study in general: Most clonotypes expanded in thyroid above 0.001 were likewise present in blood. Through a model of 13 V-J features, ophthalmopathy was separated from stable hyperthyroidism.

Together with thyroid ultrasound, orbital computed tomography, serum thyroxine and TRAb, clinical symptoms were used for diagnoses. Amplified regions were TCR beta CDR3 sequences from RNA transcripts. The HTBI primer set drove a first-round RT-PCR of the TCR CDR3. TCRdb re-derived calls from the multiplex PCR reads in MiXCR, one entry per CDR3 protein. The table lists 640,000 or so distinct CDR3 sequences, approximately 15% of them singletons, with around 7% in the top ten. This clonotype occurred many times. Its target is not known. The source material was blood. The clonotype was recovered from a woman between 18 and 29 years old with Graves' ophthalmopathy. The V and J genes are TRBV30 and TRBJ1-1, with 9 bases identical to TRBD1. CDR3 nucleotide sequence: TGTGCCTGGAGTGTATATTTGGGACAGGGATCCACTGAAGCTTTCTTT. Encoded protein: CAWSVYLGQGSTEAFF.